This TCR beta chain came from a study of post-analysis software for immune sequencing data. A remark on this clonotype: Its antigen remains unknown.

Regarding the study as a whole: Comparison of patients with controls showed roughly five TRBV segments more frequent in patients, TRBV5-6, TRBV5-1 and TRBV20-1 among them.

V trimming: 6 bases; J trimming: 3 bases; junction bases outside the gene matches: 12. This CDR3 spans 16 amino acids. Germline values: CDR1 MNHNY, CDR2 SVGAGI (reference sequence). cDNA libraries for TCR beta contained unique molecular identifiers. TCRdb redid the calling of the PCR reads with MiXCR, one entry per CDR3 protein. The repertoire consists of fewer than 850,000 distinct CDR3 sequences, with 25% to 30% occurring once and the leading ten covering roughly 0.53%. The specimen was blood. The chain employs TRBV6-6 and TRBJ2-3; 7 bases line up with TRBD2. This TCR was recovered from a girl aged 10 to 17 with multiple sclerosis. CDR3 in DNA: TGTGCCAGCAGCTCCCCGTGGAGCGGGAAGACAGATACGCAGTATTTT. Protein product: CASSSPWSGKTDTQYF.